One T cell receptor beta chain is described in this entry. Its antigen is undetermined. An end of the junction does not agree with germline; a read error may underlie this. The germline V gene encodes CDR1 MRHNA and CDR2 SNTAGT. This CDR3 has 15 residues. Sequencing was performed with immunoSEQ multiplex PCR; in TCRdb, only in-frame clones are kept and a portion is missing. The table records 120,000 to 150,000 clones, almost 90% of them present only once. The data are from a study of T cell responses to AZD1222 COVID-19 vaccine. Study-level points and caveats: Regions left unmutated in variants are reportedly the target of nearly half of spike-specific TCRs. CD4 TCRs associated with vaccination spanned spike, dominating at 160-218 and 743-854. The study sampled repertoires only after the peak T cell response.

The sequencing used peripheral blood, collected on day 0 of AZD1222 vaccination. This chain uses TRBV6-4 with TRBJ2-3; 10 nucleotides align to TRBD2. The sequence derives from an adult in good health. The chain's CDR3 is CASSYSTSGTDTQYF. The CDR3 bases are TGTGCCAGCAGTTACTCGACTAGCGGGACAGATACGCAGTATTTT.